Below, 2 T cell receptor beta chains from the same sample are listed, as sequenced in a study of graft-versus-host responses after intestinal transplantation. Intraepithelial and lamina propria lymphocytes were freed from processed graft tissue. TCRdb's copy holds only in-frame clones and misses some; the assay was immunoSEQ multiplex PCR. The profile shows more than 9,000 clones, less than 90% of them singletons. The specimen comprised ileum tissue, sampled just over 700 days after intestinal transplantation. All receptors come from a human patient who received an intestinal transplant, so some T cells may come from the graft donor.

This clone was recorded a few times. The rearrangement links TRBV10-1 to TRBJ2-7, with D uncertain. This CDR3 region has 14 residues. Looked up from germline, CDR1 is WNHNN and CDR2 is SYGVQD (reference sequence). V gave up 3 bases and J gave up 1 base, with 10 bases separating them. The CDR3 reads CASSDSRRSYEQYF. The CDR3 nucleotides read TGCGCCAGCAGTGATTCGCGACGGTCCTACGAGCAGTACTTC.

The chain carries TRBV18 and TRBJ2-3; D not resolved. Trimming stripped 4 bases from V and 2 bases from J, with 4 bases between. Germline V gives CDR1 KGHSH, CDR2 LQKENI. This CDR3 is 12 amino acids long. This chain's CDR3 is CASSQYTDTQYF. In DNA, the CDR3 is TGTGCCAGCTCACAATACACAGATACGCAGTATTTT.